These T cell receptor beta chains were read from a single sample in a study of cytomegalovirus exposure and HLA in healthy donors. The method was immunoSEQ multiplex PCR; TCRdb's version includes in-frame clones alone and lacks a portion of them. In the table there are around 94,000 clones, more than 70% of which are singletons. Input material: PBMCs. The source is a male donor in good health and CMV-seropositive. Each CDR3 is given with its conserved first and last residue. Each record gives: V gene, clone size, J gene, D gene, CDR3 protein, CDR3 DNA. D genes are given only for firm matches. Only part of the rows carry a size: once, few, many, or a class if the clone is expanded.

TRBV29-1	once	TRBJ1-1	TRBD1	CSGGNRGNTEAFF	TGCAGCGGGGGGAACAGGGGGAACACTGAAGCTTTCTTT
TRBV6-1	-	TRBJ2-1	TRBD1	CASSAVQGTGDNEQFF	TGTGCCAGCAGTGCGGTACAGGGGACAGGGGATAATGAGCAGTTCTTC
TRBV5-1	-	TRBJ2-2	TRBD2	CASSATSGNTGELFF	TGCGCCAGCAGCGCCACTAGCGGGAACACCGGGGAGCTGTTTTTT
TRBV5-1	-	TRBJ1-5	-	CASRPGDFNQPQHF	TGCGCCAGCAGGCCAGGGGATTTCAATCAGCCCCAGCATTTT
TRBV28	-	TRBJ1-2	TRBD1	CASRSTGGDYGYTF	TGTGCCAGCAGATCCACAGGGGGCGACTATGGCTACACCTTC
TRBV5-1	-	TRBJ1-3	-	CASSLGRVDGNTIYF	TGCGCCAGCAGCTTGGGCAGGGTGGACGGAAACACCATATATTTT
TRBV19	-	TRBJ2-7	TRBD2	CASSITLAGNYEQYF	TGTGCCAGTAGTATAACCCTAGCGGGAAATTACGAGCAGTACTTC
TRBV18	-	TRBJ1-2	-	CASSPGRELYGYTF	TGTGCCAGCTCCCCGGGGAGGGAGCTTTATGGCTACACCTTC
TRBV15	-	TRBJ2-2	-	CATSRDLVGTGELFF	TGTGCCACCAGCAGAGACTTGGTCGGGACCGGGGAGCTGTTTTTT
TRBV5-1	-	TRBJ2-5	-	CASSGGADKTQYF	TGCGCCAGCAGTGGGGGGGCCGACAAGACCCAGTACTTC